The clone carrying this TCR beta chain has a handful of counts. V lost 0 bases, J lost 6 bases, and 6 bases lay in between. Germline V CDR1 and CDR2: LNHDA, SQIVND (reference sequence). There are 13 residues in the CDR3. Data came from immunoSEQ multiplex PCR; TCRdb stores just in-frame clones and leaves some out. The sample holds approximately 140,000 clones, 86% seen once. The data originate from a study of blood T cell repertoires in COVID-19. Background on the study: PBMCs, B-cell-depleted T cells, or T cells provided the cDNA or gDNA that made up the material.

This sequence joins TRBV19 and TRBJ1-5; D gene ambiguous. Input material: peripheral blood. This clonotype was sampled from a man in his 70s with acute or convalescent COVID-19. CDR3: CASSIDPTQPQHF. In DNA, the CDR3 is TGTGCCAGTAGTATAGATCCTACTCAGCCCCAGCATTTT.